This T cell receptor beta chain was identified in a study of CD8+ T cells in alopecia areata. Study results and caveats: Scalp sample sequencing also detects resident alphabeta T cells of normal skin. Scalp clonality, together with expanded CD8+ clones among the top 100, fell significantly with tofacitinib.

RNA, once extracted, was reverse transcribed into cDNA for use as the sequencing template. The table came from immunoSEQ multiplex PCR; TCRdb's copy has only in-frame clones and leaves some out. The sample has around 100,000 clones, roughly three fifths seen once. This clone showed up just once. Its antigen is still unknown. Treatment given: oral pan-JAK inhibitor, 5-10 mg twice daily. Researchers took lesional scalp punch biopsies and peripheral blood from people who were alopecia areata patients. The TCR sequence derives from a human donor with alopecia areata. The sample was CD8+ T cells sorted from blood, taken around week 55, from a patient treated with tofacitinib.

CDR3 sequence reads: CASSLTASGGGEQFF. The CDR3 nucleotides read TGTGCCAGCAGCTTAACTGCTAGCGGGGGCGGTGAGCAGTTCTTC. The chain recombines TRBV7-3 with TRBJ2-1; 10 positions match TRBD2. Trimming at V came to 0 bases and at J to 9 bases, leaving 5 bases not matched to a gene. Germline-derived CDR1 and CDR2 are SGHTA and FQGTGA. This CDR3 region has 15 residues.